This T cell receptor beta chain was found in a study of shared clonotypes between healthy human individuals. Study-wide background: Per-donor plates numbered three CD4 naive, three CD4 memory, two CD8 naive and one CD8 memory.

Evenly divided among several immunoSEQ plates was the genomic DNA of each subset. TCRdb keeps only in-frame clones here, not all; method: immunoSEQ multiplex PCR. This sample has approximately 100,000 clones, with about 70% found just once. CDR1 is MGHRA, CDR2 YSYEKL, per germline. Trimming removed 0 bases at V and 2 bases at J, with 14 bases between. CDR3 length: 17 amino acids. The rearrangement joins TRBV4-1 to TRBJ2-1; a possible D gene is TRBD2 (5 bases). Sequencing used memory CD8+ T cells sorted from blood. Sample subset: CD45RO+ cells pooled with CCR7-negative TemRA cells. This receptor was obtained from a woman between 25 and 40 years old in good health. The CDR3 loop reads CASSQDMRAGTYNEQFF. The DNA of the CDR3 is TGCGCCAGCAGCCAAGATATGAGGGCCGGTACCTACAATGAGCAGTTCTTC.